What follows are 22 T cell receptor beta chains derived from one specimen sequenced in a study of T cell responses to AZD1222 COVID-19 vaccine (TCRdb year 2021). The intended sense of this specimen's time point label: about 28 days (+/-7) after the second vaccine dose. Library method: the immunoSEQ multiplex PCR assay. As stored in TCRdb, this immuneACCESS dataset retains in-frame rearrangements with V and J assigned. A fraction of the clones does not appear; measured against another copy, unresolved V genes explain less than half of the discrepancy, and the remainder lacks a known reason. The sample table records tens of thousands of clones; roughly 88% of these occur just once. 9.5% to 13% of the sample comes from the top ten. The sample here was peripheral blood, taken 28 days after the second AZD1222 dose. These receptors all stem from an adult who received the AZD1222 COVID-19 vaccine.

V usage is TRBV19 and J usage is TRBJ2-1; 14 bases fit TRBD2. V gave up 7 bases and J gave up 3 bases; unmatched junction bases: 11. Germline CDR1 reads LNHDA; CDR2 reads SQIVND (reference sequence). This CDR3 spans 18 amino acids. The CDR3 is CASNRDRGLAGVYNEQFF. In DNA form, the CDR3 reads TGTGCCAGTAACCGGGACAGGGGACTAGCGGGAGTCTACAATGAGCAGTTCTTC. The full variable domain, rest sourced from reference TRBV19 and TRBJ2-1, is DGGITQSPKYLFRKEGQNVTLSCEQNLNHDAMYWYRQDPGQGLRLIYYSQIVNDFQKGDIAEGYSVSREKKESFPLTVTSAQKNPTAFYLCASNRDRGLAGVYNEQFFGPGTRLTVL.

This chain uses TRBV4-2 with TRBJ1-2; TRBD1 matches at 9 bases. CDR1 is LGHNA, CDR2 YNFKEQ, per germline. This CDR3 is built from 18 residues. V shed 0 bases, J shed 0 bases, and the junction held 8 bases outside the gene matches. In nucleotides, the CDR3 is TGTGCCAGCAGCCAAGATGGGGACAGGGCTTTAGCTAACTATGGCTACACCTTC. This codes for CASSQDGDRALANYGYTF.

V gene TRBV28 combines with J gene TRBJ1-2; D may be TRBD1 (6 bases). Germline V gene data show CDR1 as MDHEN and CDR2 as SYDVKM. The CDR3 totals 14 residues. V shed 6 bases and J shed 0 bases, with 11 bases lying between them. CDR3 nucleotides: TGTGCCAGCAGGGAGGGGGTGGCTAACTATGGCTACACCTTC. Translating gives CASREGVANYGYTF.

This sequence joins TRBV11-3 and TRBJ2-3, with D possibly TRBD2 on 6 matching bases. CDR3 length equals 12 residues. The V gene's germline CDR1 is SGHNT and CDR2 YENEEA. The ends were cut back, 5 bases at V and 5 bases at J, with 8 bases in the middle. The CDR3 reads CASSPGRDTQYF. CDR3 nucleotide sequence: TGTGCCAGCAGCCCCGGGAGAGATACGCAGTATTTT.

The chain links TRBV4-2 to TRBJ2-2; D is possibly TRBD2 (5 bases). The CDR3 consists of 18 residues. Per germline, CDR1 LGHNA and CDR2 YNFKEQ. Trimming cost V 2 bases and J 5 bases, with 21 bases left between them. The CDR3 is CASSQYAYTDWSTGELFF. The CDR3 nucleotides read TGTGCCAGCAGCCAATACGCCTATACGGACTGGAGTACCGGGGAGCTGTTTTTT.

This chain connects TRBV15 to TRBJ1-5; D is unclear. This CDR3 contains 15 residues. The germline gives CDR1 LNHNV, CDR2 YYDKDF (reference sequence). V was trimmed by 0 bases and J by 3 bases, leaving 9 bases between them. Here the CDR3 reads CATSRDGRDNQPQHF. The CDR3 region has the DNA TGTGCCACCAGCAGAGATGGGAGGGACAATCAGCCCCAGCATTTT.

This clone was found once. The same CDR3 can be traced to other DNA sequences in this sample. The chain couples TRBV30 to TRBJ1-2, with TRBD1 matching over 8 bases. CDR1 GTSNPN and CDR2 SVGIG come from the germline V gene (reference sequence). J gave up 8 bases and V 2 bases, and 10 bases lay outside the gene matches. CDR3 length: 14 residues. The CDR3 sequence: CAWSLSGGAGGYTF. The CDR3 DNA follows: TGTGCCTGGAGTCTCTCAGGGGGCGCAGGGGGCTACACCTTC.

This clone was detected only once. CDR3 DNA sequence: TGTGCCAGCAGTTTATCGGCAGATTCTAGCACAGATACGCAGTATTTT. Translation gives CASSLSADSSTDTQYF. The chain joins TRBV27 to TRBJ2-3; unclear D gene. This CDR3 comprises 16 residues. V was pared by 0 bases and J by 0 bases, with 10 bases between. Germline loops: CDR1 MNHEY, CDR2 SMNVEV (reference sequence).

This chain uses TRBV30 with TRBJ2-1; 10 nucleotides match TRBD2. Trimming cost V 0 bases and J 6 bases; bases outside gene matches: 2. The CDR3 runs 14 residues. Germline CDR1 reads GTSNPN; CDR2 reads SVGIG (reference sequence). CDR3: CAWSVAGGANEQFF. CDR3 nucleotides: TGTGCCTGGAGTGTAGCGGGGGGGGCCAATGAGCAGTTCTTC.

V and J are TRBV10-1 and TRBJ2-3; 8 nucleotides align to TRBD2. Per the germline V gene, CDR1 is WNHNN and CDR2 is SYGVQD (reference sequence). The CDR3 loop spans 14 amino acids. V shed 6 bases and J 1 base; nucleotides not matched to a gene: 3. CDR3 sequence reads: CASSPGRGTDTQYF. The CDR3 coding sequence is TGCGCCAGCAGCCCCGGGAGGGGCACAGATACGCAGTATTTT.

This chain uses TRBV11-3 with TRBJ1-4; TRBD1 is a possible D gene (6 bases). In germline, CDR1 is SGHNT, CDR2 YENEEA. The CDR3 runs to 15 residues. Trimming removed 5 bases at V and 8 bases at J, with 18 bases between. CDR3 region: CASSRGGAGDEKLFF. The CDR3 DNA reads TGTGCCAGCAGCCGAGGGGGAGCGGGGGACGAAAAACTGTTTTTT.

The genes are TRBV27 and TRBJ2-2; possibly TRBD2 for D (7 bases). The germline V gene has CDR1 MNHEY and CDR2 SMNVEV (reference sequence). CDR3 length: 16 residues. V lost 1 base to trimming and J lost 1 base, with 10 bases between them. The CDR3 reads CASSLFGGLNTGELFF. DNA of the CDR3: TGTGCCAGCAGTTTATTCGGGGGGCTGAACACCGGGGAGCTGTTTTTT.

This clone occurred once. The V and J genes are TRBV5-4 and TRBJ1-1; maybe TRBD1 (5 bases). Between the trimmed V and J ends, which lost 0 bases and 4 bases, there was a span of 13 bases. Germline-derived CDR1 and CDR2 are SGHNT and YYREEE (reference sequence). The CDR3 contains 15 residues. The CDR3 reads CASSLVGSRATEAFF. The CDR3 bases are TGTGCCAGCAGCTTGGTCGGCAGCAGGGCCACTGAAGCTTTCTTT.

This chain joins TRBV7-2 and TRBJ2-1; D might be TRBD2 (5 bases). From germline, CDR1 is SGHTA and CDR2 FQGNSA. V was pared by 1 base and J by 0 bases, with 10 bases between. The CDR3 runs to 16 residues. The CDR3, as DNA: TGTGCCAGCAGCTTAGTCGGGGTCGGCTCCTACAATGAGCAGTTCTTC. Protein: CASSLVGVGSYNEQFF. The variable domain in full, with the rest retrieved from reference TRBV7-2 and TRBJ2-1, is GAGVSQSPSNKVTEKGKDVELRCDPISGHTALYWYRQSLGQGLEFLIYFQGNSAPDKSGLPSDRFSAERTGGSVSTLTIQRTQQEDSAVYLCASSLVGVGSYNEQFFGPGTRLTVL.

This clone showed up just a few times. The J gene is TRBJ2-7, the V gene TRBV20-1; 9 nucleotides agree with TRBD2. Trimming at V came to 3 bases and at J to 5 bases, leaving 20 bases not matched to a gene. Germline CDR1 reads DFQATT; CDR2 reads SNEGSKA (reference sequence). This CDR3 is 18 amino acids long. The CDR3 DNA sequence: TGCAGTGCTAGTCCCCTGGGTAGCGGGAGCTGGGGACCCGACGAGCAGTACTTC. Translation gives CSASPLGSGSWGPDEQYF.

This clone was detected only a few times. V usage is TRBV10-1 and J usage is TRBJ2-1; 8 bases are shared with TRBD2. J lost 10 bases, V lost 10 bases, and 12 bases had no gene match. Germline V gene data show CDR1 as WNHNN and CDR2 as SYGVQD (reference sequence). The CDR3 runs to 13 residues. The CDR3 bases are TGCGCCACCATGACTGGTTTAGCGGGGGAGCAGTTCTTC. It translates to CATMTGLAGEQFF.

This clone was seen only once. This chain joins TRBV6-5 and TRBJ2-5; 8 bases line up with TRBD2. The junction had 1 base not matched to a gene; V was cut back by 2 bases and J by 2 bases. The CDR3 has 14 amino acids. Germline lookup yields CDR1 MNHEY and CDR2 SVGAGI. The CDR3: CASSYGLAQETQYF. The CDR3 bases are TGTGCCAGCAGTTACGGACTAGCTCAAGAGACCCAGTACTTC.

V and J are TRBV7-2 and TRBJ2-1; 9 nucleotides line up with TRBD1. J lost 0 bases, V lost 5 bases, and 2 bases had no gene match. Germline V gene lookup returns CDR1 SGHTA and CDR2 FQGNSA. The CDR3 runs to 15 residues. The CDR3 protein is CASSPGQGSYNEQFF. The DNA of the CDR3 is TGTGCCAGCAGCCCGGGACAGGGCTCCTACAATGAGCAGTTCTTC.

The chain couples TRBV6-6 to TRBJ2-3, with 7 nucleotides matching TRBD2. Germline trimming cut 6 bases from V and 3 bases from J; bases unmatched to any gene: 12. Germline V CDR1 and CDR2: MNHNY, SVGAGI (reference sequence). The CDR3 has 16 residues. The DNA for the CDR3 is TGTGCCAGCAGCCCTAGCCCGCGGGAGATTACAGATACGCAGTATTTT. This translates into CASSPSPREITDTQYF.

This chain uses TRBV7-6 with TRBJ1-5; no clear D gene. V dropped 2 bases and J dropped 3 bases, with 5 bases sitting between them. Germline V gene data show CDR1 as SGHVS and CDR2 as FNYEAQ. The CDR3 is 13 residues long. The CDR3 here is CASSLTNNQPQHF. The DNA of the CDR3 is TGTGCCAGCAGCTTAACAAACAATCAGCCCCAGCATTTT.

The V and J genes are TRBV30 and TRBJ1-4; D is unresolved. The germline V gene has CDR1 GTSNPN and CDR2 SVGIG (reference sequence). The V end lost 3 bases, the J end lost 7 bases, and 18 bases lay between the germline ends. The CDR3 sequence is 15 residues long. CDR3 bases: TGTGCCTGGAGCCCAGGAGCCGGGCTTGGTGAAAAACTGTTTTTT. It yields the protein CAWSPGAGLGEKLFF.

This rearrangement joins TRBV5-1 to TRBJ2-5; 15 bases map to TRBD2. The CDR3 extends over 16 amino acids. Germline-derived CDR1 and CDR2 are SGHRS and YFSETQ. V dropped 3 bases and J dropped 4; count of bases not matched to a gene: 4. DNA of the CDR3: TGCGCCAGCAGCTGGAGGACTAGCGGGAGGGGAGAGACCCAGTACTTC. It codes for CASSWRTSGRGETQYF.